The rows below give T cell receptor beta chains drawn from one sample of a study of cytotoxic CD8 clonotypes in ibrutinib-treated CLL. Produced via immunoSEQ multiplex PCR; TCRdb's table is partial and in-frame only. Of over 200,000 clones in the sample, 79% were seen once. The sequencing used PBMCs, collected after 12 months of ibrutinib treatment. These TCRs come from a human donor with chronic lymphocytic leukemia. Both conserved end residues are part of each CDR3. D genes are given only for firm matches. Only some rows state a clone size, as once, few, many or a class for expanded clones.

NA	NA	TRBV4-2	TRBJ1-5	TGTGCCAGCAGCCAAGAGAGTACCGCCGTTCACCCCAATCAGCCCCAGCATTTT	CASSQESTAVHPNQPQHF
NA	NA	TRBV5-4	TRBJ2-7	TGTGCCAGCAGCTTGCTGGGTCACTACGAGCAGTACTTC	CASSLLGHYEQYF
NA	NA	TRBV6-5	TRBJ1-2	TGTGCCAGCAGTTACCAGGGGACGGGGGGCTACACCTTC	CASSYQGTGGYTF
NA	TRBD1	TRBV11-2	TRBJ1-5	TGTGCCAGCAGGGGACAGGGGAGCAATCAGCCCCAGCATTTT	CASRGQGSNQPQHF
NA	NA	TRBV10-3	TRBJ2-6	TGTGCCATCAGTGAAGGGGGAGCTGGGGCCAACGTCCTGACTTTC	CAISEGGAGANVLTF
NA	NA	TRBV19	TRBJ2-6	TGTGCCACCCAAGGGGAAGGGGCCAACGTCCTGACTTTC	CATQGEGANVLTF
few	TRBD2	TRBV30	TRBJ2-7	TGTGCCTGGAGTGCCGCCGCGGGGGGCGACGAGCAGTACTTC	CAWSAAAGGDEQYF
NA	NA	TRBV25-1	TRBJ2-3	TGTGCCAGCAGTGAACCCCCCCCCGGGGCAGATACGCAGTATTTT	CASSEPPPGADTQYF
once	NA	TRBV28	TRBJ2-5	TGTGCCAGCAGCCTGACAGTCGATGGGGAGACCCAGTACTTC	CASSLTVDGETQYF
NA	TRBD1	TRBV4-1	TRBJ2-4	TGCGCCAGCAGCCAAGAAAGACAGGGGAACATTCAGTACTTC	CASSQERQGNIQYF
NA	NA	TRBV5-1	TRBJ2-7	TGCGCCAGCAGCTTGGGGTGGTGGACCGACAGCTCCTACGAGCAGTACTTC	CASSLGWWTDSSYEQYF
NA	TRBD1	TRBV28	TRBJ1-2	TGTGCCAGCAGTTTCCTCAGAGGGACAGGAGGCTACACCTTC	CASSFLRGTGGYTF
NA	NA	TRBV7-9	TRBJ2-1	TGTGCCAGCAGCTTGGGGCCGGGTTACAATGAGCAGTTCTTC	CASSLGPGYNEQFF
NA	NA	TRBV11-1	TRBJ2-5	TGTGCCAGCAGCACGGCGGGGGCGTACCAAGAGACCCAGTACTTC	CASSTAGAYQETQYF
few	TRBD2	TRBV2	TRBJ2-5	TGTGCCAGCGGGTTGAGAAAGACTAGCGGGAGAGAGACCCAGTACTTC	CASGLRKTSGRETQYF
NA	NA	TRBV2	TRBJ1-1	TGTGCCAGCACAGGGCAGCTGCGAATGACTGAAGCTTTCTTT	CASTGQLRMTEAFF
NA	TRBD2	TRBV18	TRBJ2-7	TGTGCCAGCTCACCAGATAGCGGGATCCCCACTCCCTACGAGCAGTACTTC	CASSPDSGIPTPYEQYF
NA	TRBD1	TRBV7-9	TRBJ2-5	TGTGCCAGCAGCCTGACAGGGGGGGAGACCCAGTACTTC	CASSLTGGETQYF
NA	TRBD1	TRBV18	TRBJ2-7	TGTGCCAGCTCACCGGGACAGGTCTACGAGCAGTACTTC	CASSPGQVYEQYF
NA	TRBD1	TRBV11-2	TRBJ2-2	TGTGCCAGCAGCTCCAACAGGGGCACCGGGGAGCTGTTTTTT	CASSSNRGTGELFF
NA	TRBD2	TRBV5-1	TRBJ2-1	TGCGCCAGCAGCTTGGAAGGGACTAGCGGGTTGAATGAGCAGTTCTTC	CASSLEGTSGLNEQFF
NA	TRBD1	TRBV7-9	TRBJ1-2	TGTGCCAGCAGCTTATACGGGACAGGGGGCGAGAGCACCTTC	CASSLYGTGGESTF
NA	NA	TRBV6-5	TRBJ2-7	TGTGCCAGCATGTCCCTTCATACCTACGAGCAGTACTTC	CASMSLHTYEQYF
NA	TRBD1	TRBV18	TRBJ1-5	TGTGCCAGCTCACCTACAGGGGTCGGTCAGCCCCAGCATTTT	CASSPTGVGQPQHF
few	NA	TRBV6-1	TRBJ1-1	TGTGCCAGCAGTCCTAGGGAAATGGCTGAAGCTTTCTTT	CASSPREMAEAFF
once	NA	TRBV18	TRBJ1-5	TGTGCCAGCTCACCCACAGGCGAACAGCCCCAGCATTTT	CASSPTGEQPQHF
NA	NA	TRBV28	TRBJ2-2	TGTGCCAGCAGTTTATCCACCGGGGAGCTGTTTTTT	CASSLSTGELFF
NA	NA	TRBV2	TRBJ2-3	TGTGCCAGCAGTGAATTTGCGGGGACGCAGTATTTT	CASSEFAGTQYF
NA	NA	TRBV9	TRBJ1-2	TGTGCCAGCAGCCCTACCTCTCGTAGGGGGGAATCTAGGTATGGCTACACCTTC	CASSPTSRRGESRYGYTF
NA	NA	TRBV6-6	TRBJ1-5	TGTGCCAGCACCTTGATTCCAGGGTGGGTAGGCCAGCCCCAGCATTTT	CASTLIPGWVGQPQHF
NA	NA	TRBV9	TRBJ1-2	TGTGCCAGCAGCGTAGGAGGAGGGGGACCTAACTATGGCTACACCTTC	CASSVGGGGPNYGYTF
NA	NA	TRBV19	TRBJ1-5	TGTGCCAGTAGTATTATGATCGGGGAGGGGAATCAGCCCCAGCATTTT	CASSIMIGEGNQPQHF
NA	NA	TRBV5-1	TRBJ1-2	TGCGCCAGCAGCTTGGCCATGTGGGGACAATCCTATGGCTACACCTTC	CASSLAMWGQSYGYTF
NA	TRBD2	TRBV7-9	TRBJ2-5	TGTGCCAGCAGCTCGGGGGGGACTCTCTCAGAGACCCAGTACTTC	CASSSGGTLSETQYF
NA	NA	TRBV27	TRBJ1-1	TGTGCCAGCAGTTTATCGCCGGTGACTGAAGCTTTCTTT	CASSLSPVTEAFF
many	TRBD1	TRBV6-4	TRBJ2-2	TGTGCCAGCAGTGACTCTGGACAGGGGGTCTCCGGGGAGCTGTTTTTT	CASSDSGQGVSGELFF
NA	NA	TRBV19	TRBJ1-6	TGTGCCAGTAGTATCCCCCGCGGCGGAATTTCACCCCTCCACTTT	CASSIPRGGISPLHF
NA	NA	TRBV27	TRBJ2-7	TGTGCCAGCAGTTTAGGGTCAGCCTACGAGCAGTACTTC	CASSLGSAYEQYF
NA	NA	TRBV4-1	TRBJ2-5	TGCGCCAGCAGCCAAGCGGGGCAGGGGGGTGGAGAGACCCAGTACTTC	CASSQAGQGGGETQYF
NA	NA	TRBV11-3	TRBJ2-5	TGTGCCAGCAGCGTCGCCGGGGCCACCGGAAGGGAGACCCAGTACTTC	CASSVAGATGRETQYF
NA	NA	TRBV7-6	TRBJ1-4	TGTGCCAGCAGCTTAGGGCCAGGGGATAATGAAAAACTGTTTTTT	CASSLGPGDNEKLFF
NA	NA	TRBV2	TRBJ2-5	TGTGCCAGCAGTGTTAGATCTTTTCGGGCCCAAGAGACCCAGTACTTC	CASSVRSFRAQETQYF
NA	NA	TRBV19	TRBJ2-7	TGTGCCAGTAGTATAGCGGCCAGCTCCTACGAGCAGTACTTC	CASSIAASSYEQYF
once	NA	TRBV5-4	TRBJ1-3	TGTGCCAGCAGCTTGACGGGACGGTCCTCTGGAAACACCATATATTTT	CASSLTGRSSGNTIYF
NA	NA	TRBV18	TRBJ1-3	TGTGCCAGCTCACCACGACAGCAGCGCTCTGGAAACACCATATATTTT	CASSPRQQRSGNTIYF
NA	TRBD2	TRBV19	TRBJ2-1	TGTGCCAGTAGTATCCTAGCGGGAGGGGGCAATGAGCAGTTCTTC	CASSILAGGGNEQFF
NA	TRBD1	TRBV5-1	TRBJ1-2	TGCGCCAGCAGCTTGGTGGGACAGGCACCATATGGCTACACCTTC	CASSLVGQAPYGYTF
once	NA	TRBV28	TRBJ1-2	TGTGCCAGCAGTCTCGCTGGGGTATATGGTGGCTACACCTTC	CASSLAGVYGGYTF
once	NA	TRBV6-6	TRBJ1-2	TGTGCCAGCAGAAACGGACAGAACTATGGCTACACCTTC	CASRNGQNYGYTF
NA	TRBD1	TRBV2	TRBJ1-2	TGTGCCAGCAGTGGGACAGGGGCTTTCTATGGCTACACCTTC	CASSGTGAFYGYTF
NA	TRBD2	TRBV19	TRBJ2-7	TGTGCCAGTAGTATGCAGGGACTAGGGCCCTACGAGCAGTACTTC	CASSMQGLGPYEQYF
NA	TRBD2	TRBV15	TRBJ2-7	TGTGCCACCACGGGGACTAGCGGGGACTACGAGCAGTACTTC	CATTGTSGDYEQYF
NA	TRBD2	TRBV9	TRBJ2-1	TGTGCCAGCAGCGTAGCCGGTAGCGGGGACCCCTACAATGAGCAGTTCTTC	CASSVAGSGDPYNEQFF
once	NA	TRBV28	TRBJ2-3	TGTGCCAGCAGGCTTAGCACAGATACGCAGTATTTT	CASRLSTDTQYF
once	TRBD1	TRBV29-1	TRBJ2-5	TGCAGCGTGGACAGGGGTCGCGAGACCCAGTACTTC	CSVDRGRETQYF
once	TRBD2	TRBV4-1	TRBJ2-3	TGCGCCAGCAGCCCTGGGACTAGCGGAGATACGCAGTATTTT	CASSPGTSGDTQYF
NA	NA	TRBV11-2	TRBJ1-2	TGTGCCAGCAGCTTGGTCCCCGAAGGTGGCTACACCTTC	CASSLVPEGGYTF
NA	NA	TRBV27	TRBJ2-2	TGTGCCAGCAGTTTATTGGACAGCTCCGGGGAGCTGTTTTTT	CASSLLDSSGELFF
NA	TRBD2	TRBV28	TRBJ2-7	TGTGCCAGCAGTTTAAGTTTACTAGCGGGAGATACGGGTGAGCAGTACTTC	CASSLSLLAGDTGEQYF
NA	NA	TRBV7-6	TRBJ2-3	TGTGCCAGCAGCTTAGAGAGGGATACGCAGTATTTT	CASSLERDTQYF